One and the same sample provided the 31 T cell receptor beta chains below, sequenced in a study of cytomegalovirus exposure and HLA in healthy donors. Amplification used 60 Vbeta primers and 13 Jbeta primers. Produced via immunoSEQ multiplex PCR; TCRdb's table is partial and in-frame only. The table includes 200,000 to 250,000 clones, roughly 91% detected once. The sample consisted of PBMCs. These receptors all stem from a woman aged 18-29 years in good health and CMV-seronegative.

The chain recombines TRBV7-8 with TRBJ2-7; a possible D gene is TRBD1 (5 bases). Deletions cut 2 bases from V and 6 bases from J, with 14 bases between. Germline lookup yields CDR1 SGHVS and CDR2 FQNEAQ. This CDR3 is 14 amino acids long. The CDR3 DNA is TGTGCCAGCAGCTTACCAGGGTCTCCTGCCGAGCAGTACTTC. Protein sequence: CASSLPGSPAEQYF.

The DNA for the CDR3 is TGTGCCAGCAGTGAAGATGAGCACACCGGGGAGCTGTTTTTT. Translated: CASSEDEHTGELFF. This chain uses TRBV6-1 with TRBJ2-2; no clear D gene. V dropped 1 base and J dropped 3 bases, with 6 bases sitting between them. This CDR3 spans 14 amino acids. In germline, CDR1 is MNHNS, CDR2 SASEGT.

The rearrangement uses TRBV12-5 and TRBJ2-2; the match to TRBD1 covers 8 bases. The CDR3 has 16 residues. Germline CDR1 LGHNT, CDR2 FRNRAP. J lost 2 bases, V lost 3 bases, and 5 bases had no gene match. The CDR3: CASGLRTGSNTGELFF. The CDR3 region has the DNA TGTGCTAGTGGTTTACGGACAGGGTCAAACACCGGGGAGCTGTTTTTT.

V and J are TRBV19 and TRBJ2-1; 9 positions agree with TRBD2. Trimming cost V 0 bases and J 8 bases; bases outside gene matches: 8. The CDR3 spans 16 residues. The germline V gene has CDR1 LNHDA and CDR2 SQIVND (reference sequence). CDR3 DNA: TGTGCCAGTAGTATAGAGGATGGGCGGGGGGGGGATGAGCAGTTCTTC. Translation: CASSIEDGRGGDEQFF.

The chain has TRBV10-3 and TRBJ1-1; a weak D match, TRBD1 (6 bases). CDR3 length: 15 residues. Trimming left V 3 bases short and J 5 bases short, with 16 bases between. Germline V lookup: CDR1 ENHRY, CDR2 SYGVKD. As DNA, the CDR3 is TGTGCCATCAGTGATCGGGGGGGGCAAGGGACTGAAGCTTTCTTT. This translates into CAISDRGGQGTEAFF.

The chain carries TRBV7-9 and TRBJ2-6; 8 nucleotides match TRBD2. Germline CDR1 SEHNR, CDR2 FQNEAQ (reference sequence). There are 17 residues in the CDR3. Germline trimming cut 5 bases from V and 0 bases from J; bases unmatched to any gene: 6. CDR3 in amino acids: CASSPAGAHSGANVLTF. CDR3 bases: TGTGCCAGCAGCCCAGCGGGAGCCCACTCTGGGGCCAACGTCCTGACTTTC.

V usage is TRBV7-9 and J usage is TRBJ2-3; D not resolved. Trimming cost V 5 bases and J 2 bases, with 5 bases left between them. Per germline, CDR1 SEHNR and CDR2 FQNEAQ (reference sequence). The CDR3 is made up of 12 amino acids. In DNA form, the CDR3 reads TGTGCCAGCAGCAAACTCACAGATACGCAGTATTTT. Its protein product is CASSKLTDTQYF.

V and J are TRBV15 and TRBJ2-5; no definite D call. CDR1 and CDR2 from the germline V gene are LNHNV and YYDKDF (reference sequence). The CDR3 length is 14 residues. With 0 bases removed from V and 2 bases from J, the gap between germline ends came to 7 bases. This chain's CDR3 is CATSRDLTQETQYF. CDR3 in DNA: TGTGCCACCAGCAGAGATCTGACACAAGAGACCCAGTACTTC. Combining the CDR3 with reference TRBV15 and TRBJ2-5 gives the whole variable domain DAMVIQNPRYQVTQFGKPVTLSCSQTLNHNVMYWYQQKSSQAPKLLFHYYDKDFNNEADTPDNFQSRRPNTSFCFLDIRSPGLGDTAMYLCATSRDLTQETQYFGPGTRLLVL.

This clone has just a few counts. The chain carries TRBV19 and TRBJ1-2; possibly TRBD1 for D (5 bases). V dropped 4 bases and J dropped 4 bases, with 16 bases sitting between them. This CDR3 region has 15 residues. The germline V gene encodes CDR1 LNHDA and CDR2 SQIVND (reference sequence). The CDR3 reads CASSTSGGGLYGYTF. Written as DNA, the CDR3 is TGTGCCAGTAGTACCTCTGGGGGAGGTCTCTATGGCTACACCTTC.

CDR3 nucleotide sequence: TGTGCCAGCAGCGGGGACAGCTATGGCTACACCTTC. It is translated as CASSGDSYGYTF. This chain uses TRBV5-4 with TRBJ1-2, with 7 nucleotides matching TRBD1. The CDR3 runs 12 residues. Trimming cost V 4 bases and J 4 bases; bases outside gene matches: 1. Looked up from germline, CDR1 is SGHNT and CDR2 is YYREEE (reference sequence).

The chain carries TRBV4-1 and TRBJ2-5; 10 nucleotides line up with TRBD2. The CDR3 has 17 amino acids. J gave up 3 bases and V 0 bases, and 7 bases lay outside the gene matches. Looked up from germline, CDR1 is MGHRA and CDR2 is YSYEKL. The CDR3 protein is CASSQDRTSGKKETQYF. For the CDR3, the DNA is TGCGCCAGCAGCCAAGACCGTACTAGCGGGAAGAAAGAGACCCAGTACTTC.

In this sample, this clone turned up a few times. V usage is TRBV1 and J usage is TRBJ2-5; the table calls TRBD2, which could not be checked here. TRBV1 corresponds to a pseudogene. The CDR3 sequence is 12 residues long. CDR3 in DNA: TGCACCAGCAGCACTCGGGATGAGACCCAGTACTTC. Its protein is CTSSTRDETQYF.

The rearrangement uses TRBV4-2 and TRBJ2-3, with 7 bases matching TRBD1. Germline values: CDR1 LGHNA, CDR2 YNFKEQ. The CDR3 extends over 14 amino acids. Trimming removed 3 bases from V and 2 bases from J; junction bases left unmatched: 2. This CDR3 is CASSQTGPTDTQYF. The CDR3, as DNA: TGTGCCAGCAGCCAGACAGGGCCCACAGATACGCAGTATTTT.

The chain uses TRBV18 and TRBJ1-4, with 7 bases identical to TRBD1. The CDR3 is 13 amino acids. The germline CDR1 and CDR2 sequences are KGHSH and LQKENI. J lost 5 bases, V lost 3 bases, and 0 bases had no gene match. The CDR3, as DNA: TGTGCCAGCTCACCGACAGGGAATGAAAAACTGTTTTTT. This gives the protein CASSPTGNEKLFF.

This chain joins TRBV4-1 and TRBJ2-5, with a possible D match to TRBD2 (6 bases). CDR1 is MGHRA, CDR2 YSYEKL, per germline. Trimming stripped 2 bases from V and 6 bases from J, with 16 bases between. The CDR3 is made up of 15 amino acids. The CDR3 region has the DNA TGCGCCAGCAGCCAACCGGTCGATGGGGGGAAGACCCAGTACTTC. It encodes CASSQPVDGGKTQYF.

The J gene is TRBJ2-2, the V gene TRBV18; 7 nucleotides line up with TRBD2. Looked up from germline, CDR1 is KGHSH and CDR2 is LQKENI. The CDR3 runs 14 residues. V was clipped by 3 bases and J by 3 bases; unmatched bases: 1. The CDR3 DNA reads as TGTGCCAGCTCACCGGGACTACACACCGGGGAGCTGTTTTTT. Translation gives CASSPGLHTGELFF.

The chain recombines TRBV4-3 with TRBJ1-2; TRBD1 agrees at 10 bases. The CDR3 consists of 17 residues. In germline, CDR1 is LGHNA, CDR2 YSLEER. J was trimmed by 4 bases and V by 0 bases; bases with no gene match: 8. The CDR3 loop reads CASSQDAGTGVGYGYTF. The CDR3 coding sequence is TGCGCCAGCAGCCAAGATGCCGGGACAGGGGTTGGCTATGGCTACACCTTC.

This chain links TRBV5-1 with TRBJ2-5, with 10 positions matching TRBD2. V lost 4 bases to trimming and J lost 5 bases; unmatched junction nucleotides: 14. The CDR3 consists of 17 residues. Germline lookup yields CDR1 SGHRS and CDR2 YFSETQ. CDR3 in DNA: TGCGCCAGCAGCCACGGGACTAGCGTTTCCCGCGTCGAGACCCAGTACTTC. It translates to CASSHGTSVSRVETQYF.

The CDR3 reads CASSQIWRGNEQFF. CDR3 nucleotides: TGTGCCAGCAGCCAGATCTGGCGGGGCAATGAGCAGTTCTTC. The gene calls are TRBV4-2 and TRBJ2-1, with D maybe TRBD2 (6 bases). The CDR3 totals 14 residues. Trimming stripped 3 bases from V and 6 bases from J, with 12 bases between. CDR1 LGHNA and CDR2 YNFKEQ come from the germline V gene.

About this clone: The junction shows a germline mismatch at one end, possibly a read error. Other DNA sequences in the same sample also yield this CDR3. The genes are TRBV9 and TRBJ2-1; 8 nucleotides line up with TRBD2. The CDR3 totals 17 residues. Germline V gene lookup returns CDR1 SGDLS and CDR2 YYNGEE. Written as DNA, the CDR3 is TGTGCCAGCAGCGCGGGCACTAGCGGCCACTCCTATAATGAGCAGTTCTTC. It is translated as CASSAGTSGHSYNEQFF.

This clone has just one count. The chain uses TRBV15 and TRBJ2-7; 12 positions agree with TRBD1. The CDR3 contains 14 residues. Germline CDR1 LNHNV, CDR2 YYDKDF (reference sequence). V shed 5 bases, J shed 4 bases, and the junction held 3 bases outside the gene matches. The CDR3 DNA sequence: TGTGCCACCAGCGGGGACAGGGGGCGATACGAGCAGTACTTC. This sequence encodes CATSGDRGRYEQYF. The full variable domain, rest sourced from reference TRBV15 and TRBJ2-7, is DAMVIQNPRYQVTQFGKPVTLSCSQTLNHNVMYWYQQKSSQAPKLLFHYYDKDFNNEADTPDNFQSRRPNTSFCFLDIRSPGLGDTAMYLCATSGDRGRYEQYFGPGTRLTVT.

The CDR3 is CAWSESGYYEQYF. For the CDR3, the DNA is TGTGCCTGGAGTGAGAGCGGTTACTACGAGCAGTACTTC. This chain joins TRBV30 and TRBJ2-7; a possible D gene is TRBD2 (5 bases). V was shortened by 1 base and J by 3 bases, with 10 bases between the two germline ends. This CDR3 contains 13 residues. Germline V gene sequence: CDR1 GTSNPN, CDR2 SVGIG (reference sequence).

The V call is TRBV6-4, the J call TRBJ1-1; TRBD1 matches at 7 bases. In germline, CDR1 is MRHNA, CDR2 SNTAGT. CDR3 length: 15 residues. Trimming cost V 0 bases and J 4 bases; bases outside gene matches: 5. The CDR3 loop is CASSDSGGSSTEAFF. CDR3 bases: TGTGCCAGCAGTGACTCAGGGGGCAGTAGCACTGAAGCTTTCTTT.

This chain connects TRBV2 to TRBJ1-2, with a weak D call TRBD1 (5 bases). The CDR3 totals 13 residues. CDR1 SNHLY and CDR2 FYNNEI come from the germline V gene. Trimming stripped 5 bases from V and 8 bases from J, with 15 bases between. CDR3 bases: TGTGCCAGCAGTTGGTTGGGGGGGGAGGGCTACACCTTC. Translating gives CASSWLGGEGYTF.

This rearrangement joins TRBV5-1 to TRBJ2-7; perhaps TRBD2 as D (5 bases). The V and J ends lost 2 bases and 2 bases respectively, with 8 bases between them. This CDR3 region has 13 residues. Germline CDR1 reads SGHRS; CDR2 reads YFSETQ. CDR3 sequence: CASSLGGTYEQYF. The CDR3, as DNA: TGCGCCAGCAGCTTAGGAGGAACCTACGAGCAGTACTTC.

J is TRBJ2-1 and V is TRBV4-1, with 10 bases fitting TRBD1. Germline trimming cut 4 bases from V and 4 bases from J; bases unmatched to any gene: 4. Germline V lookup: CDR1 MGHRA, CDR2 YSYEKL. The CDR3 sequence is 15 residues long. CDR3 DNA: TGCGCCAGCAGCCCAGGACAGGGGGGATACAATGAGCAGTTCTTC. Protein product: CASSPGQGGYNEQFF.

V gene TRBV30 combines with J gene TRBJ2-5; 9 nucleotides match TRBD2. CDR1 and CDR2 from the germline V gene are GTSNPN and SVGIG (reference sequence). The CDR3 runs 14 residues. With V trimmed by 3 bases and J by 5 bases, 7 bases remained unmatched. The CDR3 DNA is TGTGCCTGGAGCCAGGGACTAGCCGGGGAGACCCAGTACTTC. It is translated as CAWSQGLAGETQYF.

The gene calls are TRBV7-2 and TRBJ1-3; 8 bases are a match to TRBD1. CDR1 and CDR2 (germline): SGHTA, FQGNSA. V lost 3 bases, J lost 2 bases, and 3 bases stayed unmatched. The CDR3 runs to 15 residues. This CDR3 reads CASSLTGDTGNTIYF. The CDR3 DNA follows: TGTGCCAGCAGCTTGACAGGGGATACTGGAAACACCATATATTTT.

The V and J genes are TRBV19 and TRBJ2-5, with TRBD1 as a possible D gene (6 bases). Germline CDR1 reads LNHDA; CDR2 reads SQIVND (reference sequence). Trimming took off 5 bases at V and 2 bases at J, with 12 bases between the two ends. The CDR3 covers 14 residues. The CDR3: CASSDGQRQETQYF. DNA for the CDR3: TGTGCCAGTAGTGATGGACAGAGACAAGAGACCCAGTACTTC. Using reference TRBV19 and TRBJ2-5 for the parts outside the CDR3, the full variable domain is DGGITQSPKYLFRKEGQNVTLSCEQNLNHDAMYWYRQDPGQGLRLIYYSQIVNDFQKGDIAEGYSVSREKKESFPLTVTSAQKNPTAFYLCASSDGQRQETQYFGPGTRLLVL.

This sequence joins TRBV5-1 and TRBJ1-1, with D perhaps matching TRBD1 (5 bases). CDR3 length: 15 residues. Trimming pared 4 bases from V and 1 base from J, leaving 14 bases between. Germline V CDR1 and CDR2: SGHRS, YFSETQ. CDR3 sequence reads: CASSRDSTGNTEAFF. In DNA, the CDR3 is TGCGCCAGCAGCCGTGACTCAACAGGGAACACTGAAGCTTTCTTT.

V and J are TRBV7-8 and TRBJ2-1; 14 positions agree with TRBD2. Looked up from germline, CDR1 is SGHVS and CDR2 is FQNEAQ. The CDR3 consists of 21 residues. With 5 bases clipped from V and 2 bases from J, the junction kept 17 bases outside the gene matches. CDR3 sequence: CASSPRGPGLAGDTAYNEQFF. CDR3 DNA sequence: TGTGCCAGCAGCCCAAGAGGACCGGGACTAGCGGGAGATACGGCCTACAATGAGCAGTTCTTC.